This T cell receptor beta chain was captured in a study of identical twins listed by TCRdb under 2016. About the full investigation: To test whether fetal clonotypes persist, the study used deep sequencing on TCR alpha and beta repertoires from monozygotic twins, unrelated adults of various ages, and cord blood. Replicate twin experiments were performed at different times using different library preparation protocols to rule out contamination. Here is what the overall study found, with its caveats: Because the same donors could not be followed over many years, the conclusions depended on cross-sectional statistical analysis. Out-of-frame TCR alpha sequences shared between twins showed an excess of low generation-probability sequences compared with coincidental sharing between unrelated individuals. Zero-insertion analyses could be partly confounded by invariant T cells such as MAIT and iNKT, though diverse VJ usage argued against such confounding for most clonotypes. In monozygotic twins, out-of-frame TCR alpha sharing was systematically underestimated by recombination models, although the models agreed with sharing between unrelated individuals. Excess twin sharing in beta out-of-frame sequences was weaker because fewer shared sequences lowered the signal-to-noise ratio. Abundant cord blood beta clonotypes had fewer insertions, young adult naive repertoires showed a similar but weaker trend, and memory repertoires showed no such trend.

Preparation of the library involved 5' RACE. Sequencing instrument: Illumina HiSeq 2000. Template switching introduced a universal primer binding site; the final cDNA contained a unique molecular identifier, enabling accurate counting of TCR cDNA molecules. Specific primers in the conserved constant-segment region were used to synthesize first-strand cDNA for TCR alpha and beta chains. Each cDNA library was double barcoded, with a SMART-Mk sample barcode plus Illumina barcodes, to control for contamination. TruSeq adapter sequences along with Illumina sample barcodes were introduced in two successive PCR steps. TCR alpha and beta cDNA libraries were sequenced on the Illumina HiSeq platform with custom primers. The paper's data handling went like this. Unique molecular identifiers were extracted from raw reads with MiGEC, and CDR3 positions were determined with MiXCR. For each individual, recombination models were inferred using an EM algorithm with the repgenHMM and IGoR tools. The tcR package in R was used for shared clonotype analysis, with sharing normalized by the product of cloneset sizes. To study raw recombination free of thymic and clonal selection effects, out-of-frame nonproductive sequences were analyzed. Using fastp trimming at Q25 and MiXCR clonotype assembly, TCRdb reanalyzed the public sequencing data and kept in-frame beta chains. Rows merge per CDR3 protein into single entries with the most common DNA and genes. Here the V and J calls rest on TCRdb's processing, not on the authors' analysis. In this sample the table shows around 690,000 distinct CDR3 sequences, 21% of which occur a single time. The leading ten clones occupy roughly 4% of the sample.

Measured from the cysteine to the phenylalanine, the CDR3 is 15 residues long. The only DNA kept is the CDR3, 45 bases in frame from the first base. From the germline V gene, CDR1 is SQVTM and CDR2 is ANQGSEA. V sheds 2 bases and J sheds 2 bases, leaving 13 bases between their ends. This clonotype was seen a few times. Its antigen is still unknown. Base-call qualities are not available, and no considerably larger clone is one nucleotide away. Every donor in the study was a healthy Caucasian. Three pairs of female monozygotic twins, all aged 18 to 29 years, were included in the twin cohort. The RNA used for TCR libraries was isolated from peripheral blood mononuclear cells. The same sample was also studied in work on T cells expressing NK-cell markers. The second paper states: Under 10 donors provided sorted CD3+CD56+NKG2C+, CD3+CD56+NKG2C- and CD3+CD56-NKG2C+ T-cell subsets, whose TCR beta-chain repertoires were profiled. Among the eight sequenced donors, seven were HCMV-seropositive and one was HCMV-seronegative. To restrict sorting to alphabetaTCR-expressing T cells, an anti-gammadeltaTCR antibody was added in several experiments. In six donors, the dominant CD3+CD56+NKG2C+ clonotypes ranked among the top 10 CD8+ clonotypes, making up roughly 1.0-8% of CD8+ T cells. Those dominant clonotypes were again the most abundant among CD3+CD56-NKG2C+ cells in a handful of donors, at about 28.3-60.1%. It remained unclear whether the expanded NKG2C-expressing T cell clones were specific for HCMV antigens. The eight sequenced donors were randomly selected healthy volunteers, three men and five women. A commercial ELISA kit detecting HCMV-specific IgG in serum was used to determine HCMV serostatus. For about 6 donors, bulk peripheral blood T-cell repertoires were additionally sequenced from unsorted PBMC. MIGEC was used to demultiplex reads and group reads by UMI, and MiTCR was used to assemble and quantify clonotypes. To exclude erroneous sequences, only TCR cDNA sequences supported by at least two reads were retained. The tcR package was used for downstream repertoire analysis, and clonotypes were matched between fractions using CDR3 nucleotide sequence together with V segment. VDJmatch was used to annotate antigen specificity against VDJdb, with one amino acid substitution in CDR3 allowed.

Recombination linked TRBV29-1 to TRBJ1-3; the D segment could be TRBD1, given 6 matching bases. The receptor's source is a woman aged 18-29 years in good health. The sample taken for sequencing was PBMCs. The DNA is as follows: TGCAGCGTTGAATCATTTCAGGGGACTGGAAACACCATATATTTT. This yields the protein CSVESFQGTGNTIYF.